The T cell receptor (beta chain) described here comes from a study of blood T cell repertoires in COVID-19. The CDR3 runs to 15 residues. TCRdb keeps only in-frame clones here, not all; method: immunoSEQ multiplex PCR. The sample shows roughly 250,000 clones, 70% to 90% of them seen only once. The receptor was derived from a woman aged 40 to 49 with acute COVID-19. Sequenced: PBMCs or T cells enriched from blood (not recorded which). This rearrangement joins TRBV21-1 to TRBJ1-1; the table names TRBD1, a call not compared with the DNA. TRBV21-1 is termed a pseudogene. The CDR3 sequence is CASSLKGAVNTEAFF. CDR3 nucleotide sequence: TGTGCCAGCAGCTTGAAGGGGGCCGTGAACACTGAAGCTTTCTTT.